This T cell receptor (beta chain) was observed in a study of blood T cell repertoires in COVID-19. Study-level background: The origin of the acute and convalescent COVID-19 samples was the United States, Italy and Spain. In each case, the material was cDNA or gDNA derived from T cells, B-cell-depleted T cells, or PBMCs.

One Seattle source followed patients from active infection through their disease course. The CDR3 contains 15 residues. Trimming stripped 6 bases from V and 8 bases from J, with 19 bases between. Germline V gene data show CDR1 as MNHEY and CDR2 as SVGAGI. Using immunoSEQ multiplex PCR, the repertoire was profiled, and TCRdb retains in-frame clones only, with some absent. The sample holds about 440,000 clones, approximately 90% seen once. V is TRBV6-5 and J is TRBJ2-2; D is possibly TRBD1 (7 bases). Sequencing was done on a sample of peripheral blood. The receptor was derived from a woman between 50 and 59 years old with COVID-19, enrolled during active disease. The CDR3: CASRMEGAGRGELFF. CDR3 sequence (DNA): TGTGCCAGCAGGATGGAGGGGGCGGGAAGAGGGGAGCTGTTTTTT.